This T cell receptor beta chain was identified during a study of CD8 T cells in ankylosing spondylitis. Of note for this clonotype: Its antigen is undetermined.

Study-wide points: Roughly eight highly homologous variants made up a TCR beta motif that seemed to typify ankylosing spondylitis blood. As reported, disease-linked clones showed significant enrichment in matched ankylosing spondylitis synovial fluid.

TCRdb redid the calling of the 5' RACE reads with MiXCR, one entry per CDR3 protein. Here the sample spans about 300,000 distinct CDR3 sequences, 11% being singletons. This receptor was identified in a female donor with ankylosing spondylitis or in good health (not recorded which). The sample was blood, either unsorted or a sorted T cell fraction (not recorded which).

DNA of the CDR3: TGTGCCAGCTCACCGCTTATCCAGGGGGACACTGAAGCTTTCTTT. It specifies CASSPLIQGDTEAFF. The chain links TRBV18 to TRBJ1-1; 7 nucleotides align to TRBD1. Unmatched junction bases numbered 7, after V lost 3 bases and J lost 3 bases. This CDR3 is built from 15 residues. The germline CDR1 and CDR2 sequences are KGHSH and LQKENI. Filled out from reference TRBV18 and TRBJ1-1, the complete variable domain reads NAGVMQNPRHLVRRRGQEARLRCSPMKGHSHVYWYRQLPEEGLKFMVYLQKENIIDESGMPKERFSAEFPKEGPSILRIQQVVRGDSAAYFCASSPLIQGDTEAFFGQGTRLTVV.